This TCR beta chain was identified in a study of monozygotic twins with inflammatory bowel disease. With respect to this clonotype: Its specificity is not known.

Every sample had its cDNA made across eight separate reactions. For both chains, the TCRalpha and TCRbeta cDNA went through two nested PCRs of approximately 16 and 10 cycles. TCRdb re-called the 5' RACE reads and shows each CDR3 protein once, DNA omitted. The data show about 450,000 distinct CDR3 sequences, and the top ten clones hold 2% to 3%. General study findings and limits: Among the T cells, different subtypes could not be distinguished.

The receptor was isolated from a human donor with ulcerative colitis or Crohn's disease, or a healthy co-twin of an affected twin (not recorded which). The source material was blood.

This CDR3 reads CAWTPGGYSRNIQYF. The chain employs TRBV30 and TRBJ2-4; absent DNA, TCRdb's TRBD1 call cannot be checked. Germline loops: CDR1 GTSNPN, CDR2 SVGIG (reference sequence). This CDR3 contains 15 residues.